This passage covers 32 T cell receptor beta chains from one sample sequenced in a study of CD8+ T cells in alopecia areata. cDNA reverse transcribed from extracted RNA served as the sequencing template. Sequenced by immunoSEQ multiplex PCR; TCRdb stores in-frame clones only, minus some. The sample lists under 200,000 clones, roughly 65% occurring once. Treatment indicated: oral pan-JAK inhibitor, 5-10 mg twice daily. Here the sequenced sample was CD4+ T cells sorted from blood, taken at week 4, from a patient treated with tofacitinib. Receptor source: a human donor with alopecia areata.

The CDR3 bases are TGCAGCGCTTCCAGGGAGGCAGGAAACTATGGCTACACCTTC. Its protein is CSASREAGNYGYTF. The V gene is TRBV29-1, the J gene TRBJ1-2; D is possibly TRBD1 (5 bases). This CDR3 has 14 residues. Trimming took 7 bases from V and 2 from J, leaving 17 bases between them. CDR1 and CDR2 from the germline V gene are SQVTM and ANQGSEA.

This chain joins TRBV10-3 and TRBJ1-6; D is unresolved. From germline, CDR1 is ENHRY and CDR2 SYGVKD. Trimming removed 11 bases at V and 10 bases at J, with 18 bases between. The length of the CDR3 is 13 residues. The CDR3 DNA is TGTGCCGTACGCCCCGAATCGGGGTCACCCCTCCACTTT. Encoded protein: CAVRPESGSPLHF.

The chain carries TRBV27 and TRBJ1-2, with D hard to call. Germline V gene data show CDR1 as MNHEY and CDR2 as SMNVEV (reference sequence). V dropped 6 bases and J dropped 4 bases, with 12 bases sitting between them. This CDR3 region has 13 residues. DNA of the CDR3: TGTGCCAGCAGGATGGCAGTAGGCTATGGCTACACCTTC. Protein: CASRMAVGYGYTF.

V usage is TRBV23-1 and J usage is TRBJ2-4; tentatively, D is TRBD1 (5 bases). TRBV23-1 is marked as an open reading frame, function uncertain. The CDR3 has 15 amino acids. Trimming took off 0 bases at V and 1 base at J, with 7 bases between the two ends. CDR3 region: CASSQSAGAKNIQYF. Written as DNA, the CDR3 is TGCGCCAGCAGTCAATCGGCAGGGGCCAAAAACATTCAGTACTTC.

The J gene is TRBJ2-1, the V gene TRBV29-1; D uncertain. Trimming cost V 6 bases and J 1 base, with 7 bases left between them. Germline V gene lookup returns CDR1 SQVTM and CDR2 ANQGSEA. The CDR3 contains 12 residues. CDR3 in DNA: TGCAGCGTCTATAAGTCCTACAATGAGCAGTTCTTC. Protein: CSVYKSYNEQFF.

The chain links TRBV25-1 to TRBJ2-7; 7 bases agree with TRBD1. Germline CDR1 and CDR2: MGHDK and SYGVNS. The junction had 7 bases not matched to a gene; V was cut back by 6 bases and J by 2 bases. This CDR3 spans 14 amino acids. In DNA form, the CDR3 reads TGTGCCAGCAGAGGGACAGAGCCTACCTACGAGCAGTACTTC. It translates to CASRGTEPTYEQYF.

This chain uses TRBV2 with TRBJ2-4, with 7 bases that match TRBD1. The CDR3 loop spans 15 amino acids. V shed 7 bases, J shed 4 bases, and the junction held 10 bases outside the gene matches. CDR1 is SNHLY and CDR2 is FYNNEI in the germline V gene. CDR3 DNA: TGTGCCAGCAAGATGGATCCGGGACAGAAAAACATTCAGTACTTC. Its translation: CASKMDPGQKNIQYF. Together with reference TRBV2 and TRBJ2-4, the CDR3 gives the full variable domain: EPEVTQTPSHQVTQMGQEVILRCVPISNHLYFYWYRQILGQKVEFLVSFYNNEISEKSEIFDDQFSVERPDGSNFTLKIRSTKLEDSAMYFCASKMDPGQKNIQYFGAGTRLSVL.

A word on this clone: It is unclear where the CDR3 begins or ends on the DNA, so no DNA is shown, and the CDR3 is as TCRdb lists it. The chain joins TRBV30 to TRBJ1-2; the tabulated D call, TRBD1, remains unverified against the DNA. Both ends counted, the CDR3 spans 11 residues. From germline, CDR1 is GTSNPN and CDR2 SVGIG (reference sequence). The CDR3 reads CAWGQGTSPYF.

The chain joins TRBV30 to TRBJ2-7; possibly TRBD2 for D (6 bases). This CDR3 has 13 amino acids. The V and J ends lost 1 base and 6 bases respectively, with 13 bases between them. Per germline, CDR1 GTSNPN and CDR2 SVGIG (reference sequence). The CDR3 here is CAWSASGGTEQYF. DNA of the CDR3: TGTGCCTGGAGTGCTTCCGGGGGAACCGAGCAGTACTTC.

The V call is TRBV5-1, the J call TRBJ2-5; D gene ambiguous. This CDR3 contains 13 residues. Germline assignment: CDR1 SGHRS and CDR2 YFSETQ. V was shortened by 2 bases and J by 2 bases, with 7 bases between the two germline ends. CDR3 protein: CASSLGRQETQYF. The CDR3 DNA reads as TGCGCCAGCAGCTTAGGGCGACAAGAGACCCAGTACTTC.

A few counts support this clone. The CDR3 region is CASSQANYGYTF. DNA for the CDR3: TGTGCCAGCAGTCAAGCTAACTATGGCTACACCTTC. The genes are TRBV7-9 and TRBJ1-2; D gene uncertain. Germline CDR1 is SEHNR and CDR2 is FQNEAQ (reference sequence). The CDR3 sequence is 12 residues long. V shed 6 bases and J shed 0 bases, with 5 bases lying between them.

The J gene is TRBJ2-3, the V gene TRBV30; 13 nucleotides line up with TRBD2. The CDR3 has 18 amino acids. J gave up 1 base and V 2 bases, and 9 bases lay outside the gene matches. The germline CDR1 and CDR2 sequences are GTSNPN and SVGIG (reference sequence). DNA for the CDR3: TGTGCCTGGAGTTCCGGGACTAGCGGGGCCTGGGGCACAGATACGCAGTATTTT. Amino acids: CAWSSGTSGAWGTDTQYF.

The chain employs TRBV18 and TRBJ2-3, with D possibly TRBD1 on 5 matching bases. Between the trimmed V and J ends, which lost 5 bases and 2 bases, there was a span of 8 bases. Germline CDR1 reads KGHSH; CDR2 reads LQKENI. The CDR3 extends over 13 amino acids. CDR3 nucleotides: TGTGCCAGCTCATCGACAGCCACAGATACGCAGTATTTT. Encoded protein: CASSSTATDTQYF.

V usage is TRBV29-1 and J usage is TRBJ2-5; TRBD2 matches 9 bases. Trimming cost V 3 bases and J 4 bases; bases outside gene matches: 9. The CDR3 has 15 amino acids. CDR1 is SQVTM, CDR2 ANQGSEA, per germline. The CDR3: CSVESASGVGETQYF. The CDR3 bases are TGCAGCGTTGAGTCAGCTAGCGGGGTCGGAGAGACCCAGTACTTC.

This clone came up a few times. This chain connects TRBV29-1 to TRBJ2-1, with D uncertain. Germline assignment: CDR1 SQVTM and CDR2 ANQGSEA. This CDR3 comprises 13 residues. The V and J ends lost 4 bases and 9 bases respectively, with 16 bases between them. The CDR3 spells CSVGNTLGIEQFF. The CDR3 DNA follows: TGCAGCGTTGGAAACACGTTGGGCATTGAGCAGTTCTTC.

The chain is built from TRBV7-2 and TRBJ2-5; D gene ambiguous. The CDR3 is made up of 14 amino acids. Germline CDR1 and CDR2: SGHTA and FQGNSA. The germline V and J ends were trimmed by 1 base and 1 base, with 7 bases remaining between them. The CDR3, as DNA: TGTGCCAGCAGCTTAGGTCGGACCCAAGAGACCCAGTACTTC. It is translated as CASSLGRTQETQYF.

The CDR3 protein is CASSLDQAGPHSPLHF. The CDR3 DNA follows: TGTGCCAGCAGCTTGGATCAGGCAGGGCCACATTCACCCCTCCACTTT. This chain links TRBV5-4 with TRBJ1-6; D might be TRBD1 (5 bases). Trimming stripped 0 bases from V and 8 bases from J, with 15 bases between. This CDR3 has 16 residues. Germline V lookup: CDR1 SGHNT, CDR2 YYREEE (reference sequence). Using reference TRBV5-4 and TRBJ1-6 for the parts outside the CDR3, the full variable domain is ETGVTQSPTHLIKTRGQQVTLRCSSQSGHNTVSWYQQALGQGPQFIFQYYREEENGRGNFPPRFSGLQFPNYSSELNVNALELDDSALYLCASSLDQAGPHSPLHFGNGTRLTVT.

J is TRBJ2-2 and V is TRBV10-2, with 8 positions matching TRBD1. After removal of 7 bases from V and 8 bases from J, the junction contained 3 bases not matched to a gene. The CDR3 is 12 amino acids. Germline lookup yields CDR1 WSHSY and CDR2 SAAADI. CDR3 sequence: CASTTGGGELFF. The CDR3 DNA reads TGCGCCAGCACCACAGGGGGAGGGGAGCTGTTTTTT.

The chain links TRBV6-5 to TRBJ1-1; possibly TRBD1 for D (5 bases). Germline CDR1 MNHEY, CDR2 SVGAGI. V was pared by 3 bases and J by 11 bases, with 13 bases between. The CDR3 totals 12 residues. The CDR3 DNA is TGTGCCAGCAGTTATCAATCGGGGGAGGCTTTCTTT. It codes for CASSYQSGEAFF.

This sequence joins TRBV9 and TRBJ2-3; unclear D gene. V lost 3 bases and J lost 0, with 17 bases in between. The CDR3 sequence is 17 residues long. The germline CDR1 and CDR2 sequences are SGDLS and YYNGEE. The CDR3 spells CASSAALVGSSTDTQYF. CDR3 DNA sequence: TGTGCCAGCAGCGCTGCTTTGGTAGGGTCTAGCACAGATACGCAGTATTTT.

This rearrangement joins TRBV30 to TRBJ2-7; a weak D match, TRBD2 (6 bases). With 0 bases removed from V and 6 bases from J, the gap between germline ends came to 15 bases. The CDR3 covers 14 residues. CDR1 and CDR2 from the germline V gene are GTSNPN and SVGIG (reference sequence). In DNA, the CDR3 is TGTGCCTGGAGTGTATACAAACCCGGGGGCGAGCAGTACTTC. Its protein product is CAWSVYKPGGEQYF.

This chain uses TRBV25-1 with TRBJ1-1; no definite D call. This CDR3 contains 14 residues. In germline, CDR1 is MGHDK, CDR2 SYGVNS. V lost 3 bases to trimming and J lost 2 bases, with 10 bases between them. CDR3 nucleotide sequence: TGTGCCAGCAGTGACGGACTACCCAACACTGAAGCTTTCTTT. Protein product: CASSDGLPNTEAFF.

The chain combines TRBV29-1 with TRBJ1-1; no firm D call. The CDR3 runs to 12 residues. V was clipped by 6 bases and J by 1 base, with 9 bases between them. Germline CDR1 is SQVTM and CDR2 is ANQGSEA. CDR3 residues: CSVKKANTEAFF. In nucleotides, the CDR3 is TGCAGCGTGAAAAAGGCGAACACTGAAGCTTTCTTT.

CDR3 amino acids: CASSANRVRNQPQHF. CDR3 DNA: TGTGCCAGCAGCGCCAACAGGGTGCGCAATCAGCCCCAGCATTTT. The J gene is TRBJ1-5, the V gene TRBV5-6; the D gene is possibly TRBD1 (6 bases). V lost 4 bases and J lost 2, with 13 bases in between. The CDR3 sequence is 15 residues long. The germline V gene has CDR1 SGHDT and CDR2 YYEEEE. Complete variable domain (other parts from reference TRBV5-6 and TRBJ1-5): DAGVTQSPTHLIKTRGQQVTLRCSPKSGHDTVSWYQQALGQGPQFIFQYYEEEERQRGNFPDRFSGHQFPNYSSELNVNALLLGDSALYLCASSANRVRNQPQHFGDGTRLSIL.

CDR3 nucleotide sequence: TGTGCCAGCAGCTTTTCGGAGACACACGCTTTCTTT. Protein: CASSFSETHAFF. The V and J genes are TRBV7-9 and TRBJ1-1; the D is unclear. Germline V gene lookup returns CDR1 SEHNR and CDR2 FQNEAQ (reference sequence). Between the trimmed V and J ends, which lost 3 bases and 11 bases, there was a span of 13 bases. The CDR3 sequence is 12 residues long. The variable domain in full, completed from reference TRBV7-9 and TRBJ1-1, reads DTGVSQNPRHKITKRGQNVTFRCDPISEHNRLYWYRQTLGQGPEFLTYFQNEAQLEKSRLLSDRFSAERPKGSFSTLEIQRTEQGDSAMYLCASSFSETHAFFGQGTRLTVV.

This clone has more than one count but fewer than ten. The chain employs TRBV7-2 and TRBJ2-3; D gene uncertain. The CDR3 is made up of 13 amino acids. Looked up from germline, CDR1 is SGHTA and CDR2 is FQGNSA. Trimming cost V 5 bases and J 4 bases, with 10 bases left between them. The CDR3 nucleotides read TGTGCCAGCAGCCCCCTGGTAGCAGATACGCAGTATTTT. Residues: CASSPLVADTQYF.

This clone was detected only a few times. The chain has TRBV10-3 and TRBJ2-1, with 7 nucleotides matching TRBD2. The CDR3 consists of 17 residues. The V and J ends lost 4 bases and 0 bases, in that order; junction bases with no gene match: 9. Germline CDR1 reads ENHRY; CDR2 reads SYGVKD. Here the CDR3 DNA reads TGTGCCATCAGTGGGACGGGACTATTCCCCTCCTACAATGAGCAGTTCTTC. Protein product: CAISGTGLFPSYNEQFF.

The chain has TRBV29-1 and TRBJ2-1; D possibly corresponds to TRBD2 (6 bases). V lost 5 bases, J lost 3 bases, and 11 bases lay in between. The CDR3 contains 13 residues. The germline gives CDR1 SQVTM, CDR2 ANQGSEA. CDR3 sequence: CSVRPTSYNEQFF. CDR3 DNA sequence: TGCAGCGTTAGGCCGACTAGCTACAATGAGCAGTTCTTC.

The chain couples TRBV25-1 to TRBJ2-3; no clear D. CDR1 and CDR2 (germline): MGHDK, SYGVNS. The CDR3 spans 14 residues. V lost 2 bases to trimming and J lost 0 bases, with 6 bases between them. The CDR3 DNA is TGTGCCAGCAGTGAACTCTGGAGCACAGATACGCAGTATTTT. Its protein product is CASSELWSTDTQYF.

The chain links TRBV7-8 to TRBJ2-5, with 10 bases aligning to TRBD2. V lost 5 bases and J lost 3; bases outside the gene matches: 6. The CDR3 sequence is 15 residues long. Germline V gene data show CDR1 as SGHVS and CDR2 as FQNEAQ. The CDR3 DNA reads TGTGCCAGCAGCGAAGAACTAGCGGGGAAAGAGACCCAGTACTTC. It yields the protein CASSEELAGKETQYF.

The chain couples TRBV5-6 to TRBJ1-2; 10 bases line up with TRBD1. Germline-derived CDR1 and CDR2 are SGHDT and YYEEEE. The CDR3 totals 15 residues. V was pared by 0 bases and J by 4 bases, with 3 bases of the junction left unmatched. This CDR3 is CASSLVGQGGYGYTF. The CDR3 DNA reads TGTGCCAGCAGCTTGGTAGGACAGGGGGGCTATGGCTACACCTTC.

This chain links TRBV29-1 with TRBJ2-7; D is uncertain. Trimming stripped 4 bases from V and 5 bases from J, with 9 bases between. This CDR3 is 11 amino acids long. Germline V gives CDR1 SQVTM, CDR2 ANQGSEA. The CDR3 reads CSVGVGHEQYF. The CDR3 DNA reads TGCAGCGTTGGCGTGGGCCACGAGCAGTACTTC.